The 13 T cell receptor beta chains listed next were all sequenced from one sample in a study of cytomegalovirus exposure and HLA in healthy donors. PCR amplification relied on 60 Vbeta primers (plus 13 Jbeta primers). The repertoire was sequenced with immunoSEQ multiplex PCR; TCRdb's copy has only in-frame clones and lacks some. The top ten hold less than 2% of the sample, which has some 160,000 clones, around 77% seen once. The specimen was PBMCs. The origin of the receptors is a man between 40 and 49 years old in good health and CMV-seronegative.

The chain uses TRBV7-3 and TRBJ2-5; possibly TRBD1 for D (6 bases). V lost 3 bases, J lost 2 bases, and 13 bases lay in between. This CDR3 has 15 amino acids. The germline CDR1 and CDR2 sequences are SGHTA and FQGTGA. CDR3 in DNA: TGTGCCAGCAGCTTCTTAAGGACAGCACAAGAGACCCAGTACTTC. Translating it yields CASSFLRTAQETQYF.

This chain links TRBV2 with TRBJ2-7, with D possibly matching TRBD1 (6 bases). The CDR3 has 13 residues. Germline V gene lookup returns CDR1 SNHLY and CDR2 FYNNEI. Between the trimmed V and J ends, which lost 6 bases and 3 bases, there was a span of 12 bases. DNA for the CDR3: TGTGCCAGCAGCGGACAGCTATTCTACGAGCAGTACTTC. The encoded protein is CASSGQLFYEQYF. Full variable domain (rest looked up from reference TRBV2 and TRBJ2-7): EPEVTQTPSHQVTQMGQEVILRCVPISNHLYFYWYRQILGQKVEFLVSFYNNEISEKSEIFDDQFSVERPDGSNFTLKIRSTKLEDSAMYFCASSGQLFYEQYFGPGTRLTVT.

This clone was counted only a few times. Written as DNA, the CDR3 is TGTGCCAGCACCTCGGGGGGCCTCCGGGGCTACACCTTC. Its translation: CASTSGGLRGYTF. The chain links TRBV9 to TRBJ1-2, with D tentatively TRBD1 (6 bases). Between the trimmed V and J ends, which lost 6 bases and 8 bases, there was a span of 17 bases. CDR3 length: 13 residues. CDR1 is SGDLS and CDR2 is YYNGEE in the germline V gene.

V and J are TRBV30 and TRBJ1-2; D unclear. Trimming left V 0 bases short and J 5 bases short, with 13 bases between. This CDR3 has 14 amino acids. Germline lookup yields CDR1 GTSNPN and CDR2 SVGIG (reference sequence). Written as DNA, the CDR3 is TGTGCCTGGAGTGTACAGAGCGGGAATTATGGCTACACCTTC. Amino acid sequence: CAWSVQSGNYGYTF.

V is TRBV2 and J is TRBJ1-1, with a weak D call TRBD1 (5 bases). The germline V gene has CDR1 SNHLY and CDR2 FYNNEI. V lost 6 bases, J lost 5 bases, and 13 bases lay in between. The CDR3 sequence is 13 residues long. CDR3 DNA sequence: TGTGCCAGCAGCTCGGAGGGGCGGACTGAAGCTTTCTTT. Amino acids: CASSSEGRTEAFF.

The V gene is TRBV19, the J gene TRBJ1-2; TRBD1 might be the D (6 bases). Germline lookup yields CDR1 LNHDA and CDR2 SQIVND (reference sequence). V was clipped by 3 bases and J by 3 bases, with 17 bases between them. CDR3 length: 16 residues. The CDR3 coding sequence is TGTGCCAGTAGTATTCAACAGGGCTCCTATCACTATGGCTACACCTTC. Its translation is CASSIQQGSYHYGYTF.

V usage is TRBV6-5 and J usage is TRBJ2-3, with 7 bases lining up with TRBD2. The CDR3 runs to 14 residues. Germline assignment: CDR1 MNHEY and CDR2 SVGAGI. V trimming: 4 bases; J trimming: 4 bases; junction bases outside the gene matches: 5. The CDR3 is CASSLGGPADTQYF. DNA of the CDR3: TGTGCCAGCAGTTTGGGAGGGCCGGCAGATACGCAGTATTTT.

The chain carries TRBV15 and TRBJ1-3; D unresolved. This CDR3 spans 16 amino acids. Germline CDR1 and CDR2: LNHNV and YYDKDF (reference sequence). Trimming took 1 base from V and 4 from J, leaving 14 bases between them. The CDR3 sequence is CATSRAQDLGGNTIYF. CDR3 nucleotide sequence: TGTGCCACCAGCAGAGCCCAGGATCTTGGAGGAAACACCATATATTTT.

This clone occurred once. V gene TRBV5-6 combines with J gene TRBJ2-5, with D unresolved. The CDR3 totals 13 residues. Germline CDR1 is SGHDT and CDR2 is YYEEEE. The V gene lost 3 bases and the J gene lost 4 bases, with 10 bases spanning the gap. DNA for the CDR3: TGTGCCAGCAGCTCAAGCCCGGGAGAGACCCAGTACTTC. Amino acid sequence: CASSSSPGETQYF. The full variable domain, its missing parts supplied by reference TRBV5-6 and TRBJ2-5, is DAGVTQSPTHLIKTRGQQVTLRCSPKSGHDTVSWYQQALGQGPQFIFQYYEEEERQRGNFPDRFSGHQFPNYSSELNVNALLLGDSALYLCASSSSPGETQYFGPGTRLLVL.

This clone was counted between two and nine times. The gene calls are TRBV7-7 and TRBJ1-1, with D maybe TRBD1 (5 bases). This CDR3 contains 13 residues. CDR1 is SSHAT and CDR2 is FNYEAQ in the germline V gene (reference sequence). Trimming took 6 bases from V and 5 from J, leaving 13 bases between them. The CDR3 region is CASSPGSGTEAFF. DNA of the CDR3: TGTGCCAGCAGTCCCGGGTCAGGGACTGAAGCTTTCTTT.

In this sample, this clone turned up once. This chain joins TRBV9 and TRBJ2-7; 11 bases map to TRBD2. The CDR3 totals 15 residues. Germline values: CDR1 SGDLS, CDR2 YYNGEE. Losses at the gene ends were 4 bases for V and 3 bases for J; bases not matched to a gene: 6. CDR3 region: CASSPTSGTFYEQYF. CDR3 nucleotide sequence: TGTGCCAGCAGCCCGACTAGCGGGACTTTCTACGAGCAGTACTTC.

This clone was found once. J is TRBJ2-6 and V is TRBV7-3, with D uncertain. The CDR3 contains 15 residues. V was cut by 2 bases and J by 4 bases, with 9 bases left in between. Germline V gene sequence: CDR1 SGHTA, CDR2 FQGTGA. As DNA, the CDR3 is TGTGCCAGCAGCTTACAGTCCACGGGGGCCAACGTCCTGACTTTC. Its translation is CASSLQSTGANVLTF.

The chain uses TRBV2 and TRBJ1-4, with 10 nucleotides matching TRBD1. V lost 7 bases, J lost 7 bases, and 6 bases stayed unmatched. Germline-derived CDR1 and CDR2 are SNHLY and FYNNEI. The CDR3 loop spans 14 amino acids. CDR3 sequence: CASITRDRGEKLFF. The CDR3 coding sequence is TGTGCCAGCATTACCCGGGACAGGGGTGAAAAACTGTTTTTT.